These 30 T cell receptor beta chains share one sample of origin, sequenced in a study of CD8 T cells in ankylosing spondylitis. Whole-study findings and limits: A TCR beta motif made of under 10 highly homologous variants seemed typical of ankylosing spondylitis blood.

For these receptors, no antigen is known. TCRdb redid the calling of the 5' RACE reads with MiXCR, one entry per CDR3 protein. The table shows hundreds of thousands of distinct CDR3 sequences, with roughly 10% occurring only once. Sequencing input: blood, either unsorted or a sorted T cell fraction (not recorded which). All receptors come from a male donor with ankylosing spondylitis.

This clonotype was recorded a few times. At one end the junction does not follow the germline gene, possibly because of a read error. CDR3 DNA sequence: TGCTCCAGCAGCTTGGAGCGGGAACTTGGCTACACCTTC. Translating gives CSSSLERELGYTF. The rearrangement links TRBV5-1 to TRBJ1-2; no firm D call. The germline CDR1 and CDR2 sequences are SGHRS and YFSETQ. The CDR3 loop spans 13 amino acids.

The table lists this clonotype with a few counts. The rearrangement links TRBV6-5 to TRBJ2-7; TRBD2 might be the D (5 bases). Trimming left V 2 bases short and J 1 base short, with 9 bases between. In germline, CDR1 is MNHEY, CDR2 SVGAGI. The CDR3 has 14 residues. As DNA, the CDR3 is TGTGCCAGCAGTTACACCCGGGGATCCTACGAGCAGTACTTC. It codes for CASSYTRGSYEQYF.

This clonotype was observed a handful of times. The CDR3 region has the DNA TGCGCCAGCAGCTCAAAGGGGGCCGCGAACACTGAAGCTTTCTTT. Its translation is CASSSKGAANTEAFF. The chain joins TRBV5-1 to TRBJ1-1, with 7 positions matching TRBD1. The CDR3 runs to 15 residues. The V gene's germline CDR1 is SGHRS and CDR2 YFSETQ. The V gene end was trimmed by 3 bases and the J gene end by 1 base; junction bases not matched to a gene: 6.

This clonotype occurred a few times. The V gene is TRBV10-3, the J gene TRBJ2-3; 10 bases align to TRBD1. Germline V gene sequence: CDR1 ENHRY, CDR2 SYGVKD. After removal of 6 bases from V and 3 bases from J, the junction contained 6 bases not matched to a gene. The CDR3 consists of 15 residues. CDR3 coding DNA: TGTGCCATCAGGCCGGGACAGGGGACGACAGATACGCAGTATTTT. This translates into CAIRPGQGTTDTQYF.

The chain employs TRBV5-1 and TRBJ2-1; 8 positions agree with TRBD2. With 4 bases clipped from V and 6 bases from J, the junction kept 9 bases outside the gene matches. CDR1 is SGHRS and CDR2 is YFSETQ in the germline V gene. The CDR3 runs 15 residues. The CDR3 protein is CASSVLAGPVNEQFF. The CDR3 DNA follows: TGCGCCAGCAGCGTTCTAGCGGGCCCAGTCAATGAGCAGTTCTTC. Full variable domain (remainder filled in from reference TRBV5-1 and TRBJ2-1): KAGVTQTPRYLIKTRGQQVTLSCSPISGHRSVSWYQQTPGQGLQFLFEYFSETQRNKGNFPGRFSGRQFSNSRSEMNVSTLELGDSALYLCASSVLAGPVNEQFFGPGTRLTVL.

This clonotype was picked up a small number of times. V is TRBV20-1 and J is TRBJ1-1; D is uncertain. The CDR3 loop spans 13 amino acids. CDR1 DFQATT and CDR2 SNEGSKA come from the germline V gene (reference sequence). V lost 1 base and J lost 0, with 6 bases in between. CDR3 DNA sequence: TGCAGTGCTAGAGCCACCATGAACACTGAAGCTTTCTTT. It yields the protein CSARATMNTEAFF.

This sequence joins TRBV11-2 and TRBJ2-7; 10 bases align to TRBD1. This CDR3 has 17 amino acids. Germline assignment: CDR1 SGHAT and CDR2 FQNNGV. The V gene end was trimmed by 3 bases and the J gene end by 1 base; junction bases not matched to a gene: 9. CDR3 protein: CASSFPHRDRGSYEQYF. The DNA for the CDR3 is TGTGCCAGCAGCTTCCCCCACCGGGACAGGGGTTCCTACGAGCAGTACTTC.

This clonotype showed up many times. This chain joins TRBV7-2 and TRBJ1-2; D not resolved. There are 13 residues in the CDR3. CDR1 is SGHTA, CDR2 FQGNSA, per germline. The V and J ends lost 1 base and 2 bases respectively, with 5 bases between them. As DNA, the CDR3 is TGTGCCAGCAGCTTAGACTTCAACTATGGCTACACCTTC. It translates to CASSLDFNYGYTF. Supplemented by reference TRBV7-2 and TRBJ1-2, the full variable domain reads GAGVSQSPSNKVTEKGKDVELRCDPISGHTALYWYRQSLGQGLEFLIYFQGNSAPDKSGLPSDRFSAERTGGSVSTLTIQRTQQEDSAVYLCASSLDFNYGYTFGSGTRLTVV.

V is TRBV28 and J is TRBJ2-2; D is possibly TRBD1 (7 bases). The V gene lost 6 bases and the J gene lost 5 bases, with 16 bases spanning the gap. The CDR3 is 15 residues long. Germline CDR1 reads MDHEN; CDR2 reads SYDVKM. The CDR3 DNA follows: TGTGCCAGCAGACCAGGGGGGCCCGAAACCGGGGAGCTGTTTTTT. Amino acid sequence: CASRPGGPETGELFF.

This clonotype was observed a few times. The chain recombines TRBV5-5 with TRBJ1-2; D is undetermined. Germline V lookup: CDR1 SGHKS, CDR2 YYEKEE (reference sequence). CDR3 size: 14 residues. Trimming shortened V by 4 bases and J by 4 bases, and 14 bases separated the two germline ends. The CDR3 DNA is TGTGCCAGCAGCCCCCCATCCAGACGCTATGGCTACACCTTC. Translation: CASSPPSRRYGYTF.

This clonotype was seen a few times. This rearrangement joins TRBV9 to TRBJ2-7; no reliable D call. Per germline, CDR1 SGDLS and CDR2 YYNGEE. V was pared by 0 bases and J by 5 bases, with 12 bases between. The CDR3 runs 14 residues. The CDR3 bases are TGTGCCAGCAGCGTAGGTGCCCAGTGGAACGAGCAGTACTTC. Its protein is CASSVGAQWNEQYF.

This clonotype showed up just a few times. The chain links TRBV7-9 to TRBJ2-5; 8 bases agree with TRBD1. The CDR3 spans 17 residues. With V trimmed by 4 bases and J by 5 bases, 15 bases remained unmatched. Germline V CDR1 and CDR2: SEHNR, FQNEAQ (reference sequence). The CDR3 reads CASSSNRGSAFRETQYF. The CDR3 DNA follows: TGTGCCAGCAGCTCGAACAGGGGGTCCGCCTTCAGGGAGACCCAGTACTTC.

This clonotype was counted a few times. This sequence joins TRBV18 and TRBJ1-1; weak D call: TRBD1 (6 bases). The V end lost 0 bases, the J end lost 4 bases, and 15 bases lay between the germline ends. The germline V gene encodes CDR1 KGHSH and CDR2 LQKENI. This CDR3 has 16 amino acids. CDR3 residues: CASSPPGSGEPTEAFF. CDR3 nucleotides: TGTGCCAGCTCACCACCGGGTTCAGGGGAGCCCACTGAAGCTTTCTTT.

The chain uses TRBV6-4 and TRBJ2-3; D is uncertain. This CDR3 contains 13 residues. Germline V gene lookup returns CDR1 MRHNA and CDR2 SNTAGT. V lost 2 bases, J lost 5 bases, and 8 bases lay in between. The CDR3, as DNA: TGTGCCAGCAGTGACACTGGAAAAGATACGCAGTATTTT. This codes for CASSDTGKDTQYF.

The V gene is TRBV9, the J gene TRBJ2-5, with TRBD1 as a possible D gene (6 bases). V lost 0 bases and J lost 5, with 11 bases in between. The CDR3 is 14 amino acids. Per the germline V gene, CDR1 is SGDLS and CDR2 is YYNGEE. CDR3 DNA: TGTGCCAGCAGCGTAGGGGGGCGTTCCGAGACCCAGTACTTC. Protein product: CASSVGGRSETQYF.

This clonotype was picked up a small number of times. This sequence joins TRBV20-1 and TRBJ1-1, with D maybe TRBD1 (6 bases). The CDR3 is 14 residues long. The germline gives CDR1 DFQATT, CDR2 SNEGSKA (reference sequence). The germline V and J ends were trimmed by 0 bases and 6 bases, with 14 bases remaining between them. As DNA, the CDR3 is TGCAGTGCTAGAGAGGGACACAGAGGCGCTGAAGCTTTCTTT. Translation gives CSAREGHRGAEAFF.

The rearrangement uses TRBV21-1 and TRBJ2-7; TRBD1, as called in the table, went unchecked against the DNA. TRBV21-1 is a pseudogene segment. This CDR3 is built from 14 residues. The CDR3 here is CASRLKKGTHEQYF. The CDR3 coding sequence is TGTGCCAGCAGACTCAAAAAGGGGACCCACGAGCAGTACTTC.

The sample holds a few counts of this clonotype. The chain combines TRBV28 with TRBJ2-6, with TRBD1 identical over 8 bases. Germline CDR1 and CDR2: MDHEN and SYDVKM. CDR3 size: 17 residues. J lost 0 bases, V lost 3 bases, and 4 bases had no gene match. The CDR3 reads CASSLLTGGSGANVLTF. For the CDR3, the DNA is TGTGCCAGCAGTTTGTTAACAGGGGGCTCTGGGGCCAACGTCCTGACTTTC.

This clonotype was counted ten times or more. The chain recombines TRBV28 with TRBJ1-1, with unresolved D. The V end lost 2 bases, the J end lost 5 bases, and 6 bases lay between the germline ends. The CDR3 covers 12 residues. The V gene's germline CDR1 is MDHEN and CDR2 SYDVKM. This CDR3 reads CASSLLKTEAFF. The CDR3 DNA sequence: TGTGCCAGCAGTTTACTTAAAACTGAAGCTTTCTTT.

The chain joins TRBV18 to TRBJ2-3; D might be TRBD2 (5 bases). Germline assignment: CDR1 KGHSH and CDR2 LQKENI. The germline V and J ends were trimmed by 2 bases and 1 base, with 10 bases remaining between them. The CDR3 extends over 15 amino acids. This CDR3 is CASSPNSEGTDTQYF. CDR3 coding DNA: TGTGCCAGCTCACCAAATTCGGAGGGCACAGATACGCAGTATTTT.

This clonotype was picked up many times. This rearrangement joins TRBV27 to TRBJ2-7; the D is unclear. V lost 1 base and J 0 bases, leaving 13 bases between the germline ends. Germline values: CDR1 MNHEY, CDR2 SMNVEV (reference sequence). The CDR3 covers 16 residues. This chain's CDR3 is CASSLYQRLSSYEQYF. Written as DNA, the CDR3 is TGTGCCAGCAGTTTATATCAGCGCCTGAGCTCCTACGAGCAGTACTTC.

This clonotype was counted only a few times. This chain connects TRBV28 to TRBJ2-1; unclear D gene. There are 14 residues in the CDR3. V was clipped by 2 bases and J by 7 bases, with 12 bases between them. Germline CDR1 MDHEN, CDR2 SYDVKM. CDR3 sequence: CASSLRLGKNEQFF. CDR3 nucleotides: TGTGCCAGCAGTTTAAGGCTAGGGAAGAATGAGCAGTTCTTC.

The genes are TRBV20-1 and TRBJ2-7; possibly TRBD2 for D (6 bases). The CDR3 covers 13 residues. CDR1 is DFQATT, CDR2 SNEGSKA, per germline (reference sequence). Trimming removed 4 bases at V and 4 bases at J, with 14 bases between. This chain's CDR3 is CSAKPSANYEQYF. In nucleotides, the CDR3 is TGCAGTGCTAAACCTAGCGCTAATTACGAGCAGTACTTC.

In its sample, this clonotype was seen many times. The chain employs TRBV29-1 and TRBJ2-3; possibly TRBD1 or TRBD2 for D (7 bases each). This CDR3 has 15 residues. Germline V gene sequence: CDR1 SQVTM, CDR2 ANQGSEA. V shed 6 bases and J shed 0 bases, with 16 bases lying between them. CDR3 coding DNA: TGCAGCGTATGGGGAGGGGGCCTCAGCACAGATACGCAGTATTTT. It yields the protein CSVWGGGLSTDTQYF.

This chain connects TRBV6-1 to TRBJ2-1; unclear D gene. The CDR3 covers 15 residues. V shed 5 bases and J shed 5 bases, with 16 bases lying between them. The germline gives CDR1 MNHNS, CDR2 SASEGT. CDR3 region: CASSKLATRHNEQFF. CDR3 nucleotides: TGTGCCAGCAGTAAATTAGCTACTCGGCACAATGAGCAGTTCTTC.

This clonotype has just a few counts. The chain joins TRBV28 to TRBJ2-7; 9 bases align to TRBD1. The J segment lost 4 bases and the V segment lost 7 bases, leaving 8 bases of the junction unmatched. The CDR3 totals 14 residues. The germline gives CDR1 MDHEN, CDR2 SYDVKM. As DNA, the CDR3 is TGTGCCAGCACCTCCGGGGACAGGGCTTACGAGCAGTACTTC. It specifies CASTSGDRAYEQYF.

This clonotype was seen a handful of times. J is TRBJ1-1 and V is TRBV20-1; D is unresolved. Germline CDR1 and CDR2: DFQATT and SNEGSKA (reference sequence). The germline V and J ends were trimmed by 0 bases and 4 bases, with 18 bases remaining between them. The CDR3 is 16 amino acids. CDR3 region: CSARDRGHGESTEAFF. CDR3 nucleotides: TGCAGTGCTAGAGATCGCGGGCACGGGGAGAGCACTGAAGCTTTCTTT.

This chain links TRBV20-1 with TRBJ1-1, with a tentative D call TRBD1 (5 bases). This CDR3 spans 13 amino acids. Germline assignment: CDR1 DFQATT and CDR2 SNEGSKA (reference sequence). Trimming pared 6 bases from V and 0 bases from J, leaving 11 bases between. CDR3 DNA sequence: TGCAGTGCCACCCGGGACGTGAACACTGAAGCTTTCTTT. Translation: CSATRDVNTEAFF.

This clonotype was counted between two and nine times. The chain joins TRBV7-2 to TRBJ2-7; D gene ambiguous. Trimming took 1 base from V and 3 from J, leaving 13 bases between them. This CDR3 has 15 amino acids. Germline CDR1 and CDR2: SGHTA and FQGNSA. This CDR3 reads CASSLGRPGYYEQYF. In DNA, the CDR3 is TGTGCCAGCAGCTTAGGTCGCCCCGGGTACTACGAGCAGTACTTC.

This clonotype was observed a few times. The rearrangement joins TRBV11-1 to TRBJ2-3; D uncertain. Trimming pared 5 bases from V and 4 bases from J, leaving 19 bases between. This CDR3 is built from 16 residues. The V gene's germline CDR1 is SGHAT and CDR2 FQDESV (reference sequence). The CDR3 loop reads CASSLTDGRIPDTQYF. Written as DNA, the CDR3 is TGTGCCAGCAGCCTTACGGACGGCCGAATTCCAGATACGCAGTATTTT. Drawing the rest from reference TRBV11-1 and TRBJ2-3, the complete variable domain is EAEVAQSPRYKITEKSQAVAFWCDPISGHATLYWYRQILGQGPELLVQFQDESVVDDSQLPKDRFSAERLKGVDSTLKIQPAELGDSAMYLCASSLTDGRIPDTQYFGPGTRLTVL.